This paragraph covers one T cell receptor beta chain sequence. It has no known antigen specificity. The sample holds no much larger clone one base away, and base qualities are not on file. The CDR3 covers 14 residues, taking in both the cysteine and the phenylalanine. Of the read, only the CDR3 DNA is kept; its 42 bases are in frame from base 1. The germline V gene encodes CDR1 LGHDT and CDR2 YNNKEL (reference sequence). Trimmed from V: 4 bases; trimmed from J: 4 bases; junction bases lacking a gene match: 4. TCRbeta CDR3 regions were amplified from genomic DNA using the immunoSEQ Assay, a bias-controlled multiplex PCR. The original methods were these. The number of nucleated cells in each sample was estimated from the amplification of reference gene primers within the assay. To quantify the absolute abundance of each unique TCRbeta CDR3 rearrangement, sequence reads were collapsed and filtered. For each sample, productive Simpson clonality was calculated as the square root of Simpson's diversity index over productive rearrangements. Entries here come from immuneACCESS through TCRdb and include only in-frame sequences with V and J called. Some clones fail to appear in such tables; in the studies checked, an unresolved V gene covers under half of the shortfall, and the cause of the remainder is unknown. The DNA gave D and trimming, while V, J and clone size come from that table. The sample profile shows over 100,000 clones; roughly 86% of them were found once. The biggest ten clones account for 10% to 12% of the sample.

This sample was taken from a study of blood T cell repertoires in COVID-19 (dated by TCRdb to about 2020). Background for the entire study: Samples from collaborators originated in the United States, Italy and Spain and spanned both the acute and convalescent phases of COVID-19. Samples were obtained from the ongoing ImmuneRACE study (first 160 participants) and from 1,000 to 1,500 subjects provided by 6 global collaborators. The material from the prospective study consisted of cDNA or gDNA derived from T cells, B-cell-depleted T cells, or PBMCs. The repertoires were released in a freely available public database meant as a resource for research on the immune response to SARS-CoV-2. The sample metadata nearly always contained a de-identified subject ID, COVID-19 status, age in years and sex. Where HLA class I and class II types were available, the types were taken from metadata supplied by the sample provider, not from assay-based typing. Subjects who had been exposed to COVID-19, were actively infected with it, or had recovered from it provided the deeply sampled blood TCRbeta repertoires that made up the dataset.

One collaborating source in Seattle enrolled patients during active infection and followed them longitudinally through the course of disease. Collaborating institutions collected whole blood in K2EDTA tubes following their own protocols. For TCRbeta analysis, collaborators shipped samples as frozen whole blood, isolated PBMCs, or DNA extracted from either of those sample types. Findings and caveats that apply to the study as a whole: The quantity of clinical and demographic metadata differed by source and by participant and was supplied without curation.

The rearranged segments are TRBV3-1 (or the pseudogene TRBV3-2) and TRBJ1-2, with 9 middle bases fitting TRBD1. The sample taken for sequencing was peripheral blood. This TCR was recovered from a woman in her 70s with COVID-19, enrolled during active disease. The bases read TGTGCCAGCAGCCCCTGGGACAGGGCCTATGGCTACACCTTC. This is translated as CASSPWDRAYGYTF.